There are a few counts of the clone carrying this T cell receptor beta chain. Its antigen is unknown. The data were obtained in a study of beta chain features in type 1 diabetes. Points from the study as a whole: Whether TCRB rearrangement is influenced by HLA type went unresolved here.

The entirety of the isolated RNA underwent reverse transcription, so expressed TCRB transcripts were sequenced. Clones were sequenced by immunoSEQ multiplex PCR, and TCRdb holds only the in-frame ones, with some missing. Of 300,000 to 350,000 clones listed, 8% are singletons. The germline V gene encodes CDR1 MDHEN and CDR2 SYDVKM. V was trimmed by 2 bases and J by 6 bases, leaving 14 bases between them. This CDR3 has 15 residues. This sequence joins TRBV28 and TRBJ2-4; tentative D call: TRBD2 (6 bases). The source of this sequence is a woman aged 18-35 years in good health. Sequencing was carried out using central memory CD4+ T cells from blood. CDR3 amino acids: CASSLQGLGGNIQYF. The CDR3 DNA reads as TGTGCCAGCAGTTTACAAGGGCTGGGGGGAAACATTCAGTACTTC.